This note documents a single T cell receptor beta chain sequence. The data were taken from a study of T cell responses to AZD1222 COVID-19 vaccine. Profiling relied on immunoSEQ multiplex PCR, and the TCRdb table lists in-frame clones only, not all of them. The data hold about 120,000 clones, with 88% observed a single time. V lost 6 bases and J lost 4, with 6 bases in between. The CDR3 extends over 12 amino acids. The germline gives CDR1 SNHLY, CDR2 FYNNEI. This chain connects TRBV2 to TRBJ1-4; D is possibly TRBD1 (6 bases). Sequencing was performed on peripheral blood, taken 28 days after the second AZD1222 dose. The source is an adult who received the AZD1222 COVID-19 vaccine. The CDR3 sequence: CASRQGNEKLFF. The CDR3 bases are TGTGCCAGCAGACAGGGTAATGAAAAACTGTTTTTT.